This T cell receptor (beta chain) was obtained from a study of cytomegalovirus exposure and HLA in healthy donors. About the research overall: Unique TCRs numbering roughly 80 million, obtained from HLA-typed donors, made up an early data release.

PCR primers comprised 60 Vbeta and 13 Jbeta primers. Authors' analysis steps: Roughly 76 million unique TCR beta chains, 9.5 million to 11 million of them shared, were counted by a later analysis. Profiling relied on immunoSEQ multiplex PCR, and the TCRdb table lists in-frame clones only, not all of them. V and J calls and clone size come straight from that table; D and trimming were deduced from the DNA. This table holds roughly 52,000 clones, around three quarters found once. There are 18 residues in the CDR3. Germline CDR1 SGHAT, CDR2 FQNNGV. The V end lost 2 bases, the J end lost 4 bases, and 23 bases lay between the germline ends.

V and J are TRBV11-2 and TRBJ1-1; tentatively, D is TRBD1 (5 bases). Sequences were obtained from PBMCs. The sequence was obtained from a female donor in good health and CMV-seronegative. DNA for the CDR3: TGTGCCAGCAGCTTATTGGAGGTCCTCGGGACTTATTCCACTGAAGCTTTCTTT. This translates into CASSLLEVLGTYSTEAFF.